This TCR beta chain was observed in a study of T cell responses to AZD1222 COVID-19 vaccine. On this clone: The antigen is undetermined.

The repertoire was sequenced with immunoSEQ multiplex PCR; TCRdb's copy has only in-frame clones and lacks some. The data hold 200,000 to 300,000 clones, with 85% to 95% observed a single time. Findings and caveats of the study: There were vaccine-associated CD4 TCRs across spike, dominant at 160-218 and 743-854. Per reports, nearly half of all spike-specific TCRs target regions that are unmutated in variants. Repertoire sampling was restricted to post-peak T cell response timepoints.

The TCR was taken from an adult in good health. Sample: peripheral blood, taken on day 0 of AZD1222 vaccination.

The DNA of the CDR3 is TGTGCCAGCAGTGGACAGGCTTACAGGGGGGATACGCAGTATTTT. It codes for CASSGQAYRGDTQYF. The rearrangement joins TRBV27 to TRBJ2-3, with 8 nucleotides matching TRBD1. Germline CDR1 MNHEY, CDR2 SMNVEV (reference sequence). The length of the CDR3 is 15 residues. V shed 5 bases, J shed 6 bases, and the junction held 10 bases outside the gene matches.